This entry is about one T cell receptor (beta chain). Germline V gene sequence: CDR1 MRHNA, CDR2 SNTAGT. The CDR3 totals 14 residues. Trimming left V 2 bases short and J 8 bases short, with 13 bases between. The data derive from a study of T cell changes during pregnancy in multiple sclerosis. TCRdb's table, derived via immunoSEQ multiplex PCR, lists solely in-frame clones and lacks some. The sample shows 98,000 or so clones, about 93% of them seen only once. This sequence was found in a female donor with multiple sclerosis, enrolled in a pregnancy study. This chain connects TRBV6-4 to TRBJ2-1; a possible D gene is TRBD1 (5 bases). The material was peripheral blood, obtained after pregnancy. In nucleotides, the CDR3 is TGTGCCAGCAGTGACCACAGGAGCCCCCATGAGCAGTTCTTC. Amino acids: CASSDHRSPHEQFF.